This T cell receptor (beta chain) was captured in a study of cytomegalovirus exposure and HLA in healthy donors (dated by TCRdb to about 2017). In terms of the full investigation: According to an earlier analysis of 550 to 700 of the donors, 200 million or so T cells yielded 90 million to 130 million unique TCR beta sequences and around 280 Gb of sequence data. A few DR-DQ haplotypes were handled as single units for association and clustering because linkage in the cohort was strong. All discovery cohort repertoires had been generated using a single sequencing platform. Rather than drawing on any new phenotypic data, the later analysis identified candidate immune exposures from TCR beta sequences and the way those sequences occurred across donors. On average, approximately 250,000 unique TCR beta nucleotide sequences were sequenced per donor among roughly 430 genotyped donors of the cohort, with 15% to 20% of those sequences being non-productive. In a later analysis, previously published TCR beta repertoires from several hundred donors were re-analyzed and high-resolution HLA genotyping was added so that TCR occurrence patterns could be studied. To decide whether each TCR beta V gene segment behaved as functional or pseudogenic, an earlier analysis of over 500 of the donors relied on high-throughput TCR beta sequencing. The genetic ancestry cluster associated with self-reported Caucasian donors included 81% of the roughly 400 genotyped donors. The study profiled the T cell repertoires of under 700 subjects by immunosequencing and related them to cytomegalovirus serostatus. To predict cytomegalovirus infection status, the study combined high-throughput TCR immunosequencing, statistical association of individual TCRs with disease status, and machine learning. Typing coverage differed by locus: A, B, C, DRB1 and DQB1 were typed in about 629-640 donors, DQA1 in 522, DPA1 in some 600, and DPB1 in 472. Approximately 310 gigabases of sequencing data and around 80 million unique TCR sequences made up an early release that covered around 640 HLA-typed donors. A separate validation cohort of approximately 130 different subjects was used in addition to the approximately 700-subject first cohort. A later genetic analysis took genome-wide SNP genotypes for about 65% of the 666 donors and used that subset as a discovery cohort. The study aimed to test whether cataloging public T cell receptors could reveal signatures of past pathogen exposure. Class I and class II HLA loci were covered by the typing at four-digit resolution. Donor age, sex, ethnicity and CMV serostatus were compiled alongside the repertoire data. The paper as a whole reports these results and caveats: The 87-base-pair reads could not distinguish some IMGT-functional V segments, including TRBV6-2 and TRBV6-3, so those segments were excluded. According to a later genetic analysis, donors in an Asian-associated ancestry cluster had fewer N-insertions in productive TCRs than the approximately 630-donor mean. Most TCR sequences were observed very rarely across donors, whereas some public TCRs were present in many individuals. It was suggested by the authors that the approach could potentially be generalized to other disease states and immunological phenotypes. Because counts were too low, roughly 16 rarely observed V segments, including chromosome 9 orphons, were left out of the earlier analysis of 500 to 650 of the donors. When HLA alleles, especially DR and DQ, strongly co-occurred, attributing TCR associations to individual alleles was difficult. The classifier was reported to diagnose cytomegalovirus status with high specificity and sensitivity in both the original and validation cohorts. In a later genetic analysis, a missense DCLRE1C variant was associated with V-gene and J-gene trimming of TCR beta chains, and the association was replicated in an independent cohort. A later analysis found that HLA-associated TCR beta chains were more clonally expanded and had lower generation probabilities than equally common non-associated chains. In a later analysis, about 16,000 TCR beta sequences were associated with specific HLA alleles at a false discovery rate of 0.05. Roughly uniform sequencing depth across donors was assumed in presence/absence analyses, although this assumption may not hold. Most CMV-associated TCR beta chains appeared to be HLA-restricted in a later analysis, and the HLA associations seemed to be driven largely by CMV exposure. A later analysis reported that several top co-occurrence clusters appeared linked to parvovirus B19, influenza, CMV and Epstein-Barr virus. Linkage disequilibrium might explain the correlated functional status among segregating V segments, but an unknown experimental factor could not be excluded. This cohort had only TCR beta chains sequenced, and the lack of alpha or paired-chain data limited which features could be detected. An earlier analysis of some 560 of the donors showed that most TCR beta V segments appeared in productive rearrangements either about 87% or about 30% of the time, which broadly matched IMGT annotations. For the cohort, immune exposure information was limited to CMV serostatus. A cluster of highly shared sequence variants was judged likely to represent a technical artifact of the sequencing pipeline. In vitro tests confirmed that a few of the cytomegalovirus-associated TCR beta chains recognize cytomegalovirus antigens. HLA typing was unavailable for some donors at each locus, so association tests used only the typed subset. A further reported finding was that TCR beta sequences accurately predicted the HLA-A and HLA-B alleles for most subjects in the first cohort. A later analysis found that TCR association rates varied across HLA loci, with DRB1 alleles showing the most associated TCRs and HLA-C alleles the fewest. The study gave a list of under 200 TCR beta chains associated with cytomegalovirus.

Libraries were prepared through the immunoSEQ multiplex PCR assay. For the multiplex PCR, a mixture combining 60 forward primers for TCR Vbeta segments and 13 reverse primers for TCR Jbeta segments was used. Amplification of the CDR3 region of rearranged TCR beta genes was performed with a multiplex PCR assay on genomic DNA. Amplified TCR beta libraries were sequenced as 87-base-pair reads on the Illumina HiSeq System. Regarding the original processing steps: Across the 600 to 700 repertoires, a later analysis counted some 80 million unique TCR beta chains, roughly 11 million of which were shared by at least two donors. A nearest-neighbor algorithm error-corrected the raw reads and collapsed the reads into unique sequences, merging closely related sequences to remove PCR and sequencing errors. Alignment of CDR3 sequences to IMGT reference sequences was used to assign V, D and J gene segments. Each retained sequence needed at least a six-nucleotide match to both a V gene segment and a J gene segment. Rearrangements were called productive when the CDR3 lacked stop codons and stayed in frame with V and J; all others were non-productive. CDR3 was defined according to IMGT convention as the region running from the second conserved V-encoded cysteine to the conserved J-encoded phenylalanine. In an earlier analysis of approximately 500 of the donors, sequences lacking an unambiguous match to a single V gene segment were excluded. An earlier analysis of 500 to 700 of the donors classified V segments as functional when productive rearrangements were above 56.7% and as segregating when the standard deviation between donors was above 5%. A statistical classification framework was built to diagnose cytomegalovirus status from the catalog of TCR beta chain sequences. A later analysis assigned V and J genes by comparing TCR nucleotide sequences with IMGT/GENE-DB human TR gene sequences. A later analysis assigned CDR3 sequences and most-parsimonious VDJ recombination scenarios with the TCRdist pipeline. In a later analysis, each TCR beta chain was defined by its CDR3 amino acid sequence together with its V-gene family, and reads without a unique V-gene family were excluded. As a way to deal with suspected cross-contamination and a sequencing artifact, a later analysis dropped approximately 590 nucleotide sequences that were highly shared and had low generation probability. A later analysis calculated a clonal expansion index for each public chain from normalized within-repertoire ranks of inferred template counts. A later analysis computed generation probabilities with a VDJ recombination model fitted to out-of-frame rearrangements, and checked the results against IGoR. In a later analysis, TCR-TCR, TCR-HLA and TCR-CMV co-occurrence was scored with hypergeometric tests, and a repertoire-size bias correction was applied to TCR pairs. A later analysis estimated false discovery rates by permuting HLA or CMV assignments 20 times. A later analysis grouped co-occurring TCRs with DBSCAN, adding TCRdist sequence similarity when clustering within HLA-allele-positive subsets. Repertoires with fewer than 30,000 or more than 120,000 public chains, plus five repertoires with anomalous nucleotide sharing, were excluded from co-occurrence clustering. The clones in this table, taken by TCRdb from immuneACCESS, are in-frame only. Not every clone is retained; where verified, under half of the shortfall comes from an unresolved V gene, and the cause of the rest is unknown. Clonal size and the V and J genes are those of that table, whereas D and trimming came from the DNA. Across this sample there are approximately 72,000 clones, with 60% to 75% seen only once. The ten top clones hold about a fifth of the sample.

In total, around 600 healthy bone marrow donors made up the cohort. Cohort members were all nominally healthy when sampled, although unrecorded immune exposures were likely present. The donor was CMV seropositive and belonged to the group of 250 to 350 seropositive cohort members. Every donor gave a peripheral blood sample, and the peripheral blood mononuclear cells from that sample were used for TCR beta sequencing. Genomic DNA was extracted from the blood cell samples with the Qiagen DNeasy Blood Extraction Kit. As encoded in the germline V gene, CDR1 is SGHDN while CDR2 is FVKESK. Compared with germline, V lacks 5 bases and J lacks 6 bases; bases without a gene match: 16. The cysteine opens and the phenylalanine closes a CDR3 of 17 amino acids. Of the read, only the CDR3 DNA is kept; its 51 bases are in frame from base 1. Note on this clone: Its cognate antigen has yet to be identified. No clone much larger than this one lies a single base away; base qualities are absent.

The sequence came from a man in his forties in good health and CMV-seropositive. Sequencing used PBMCs. Rearrangement joined TRBV14 to TRBJ2-3, with 8 middle bases fitting TRBD2. The DNA sequence is TGTGCCAGCAGCGAAGTAGGTGGAGCGGGGGCAGGGGATACGCAGTATTTT. Translated, it reads CASSEVGGAGAGDTQYF.